This T cell receptor beta chain was identified in a study of CD8 T cells in ankylosing spondylitis. Study results and limitations: Seven to nine highly homologous variants formed a TCR beta motif that appeared characteristic of ankylosing spondylitis blood. Reported data indicate significant enrichment of disease-linked clones within matched ankylosing spondylitis synovial fluid.

The V gene's germline CDR1 is WSHSY and CDR2 SAAADI. The CDR3 loop spans 13 amino acids. Trimming left V 10 bases short and J 0 bases short, with 12 bases between. TCRdb called the 5' RACE reads again in MiXCR, with one record for every CDR3 protein. The sample holds fewer than 250,000 distinct CDR3 sequences; about 10% are singletons and the top ten take 2% to 3%. In the case of this clonotype: Its antigen remains unknown.

Input material: blood, either unsorted or a sorted T cell fraction (not recorded which). This chain uses TRBV10-2 with TRBJ1-1; maybe TRBD1 (5 bases). This sequence originates from a male donor with ankylosing spondylitis or in good health (not recorded which). CDR3 sequence (DNA): TGCGCCACCGGGGCGGATATGAACACTGAAGCTTTCTTT. Translating gives CATGADMNTEAFF.